One sample yielded the 22 T cell receptor beta chains listed below, sequenced in a study of CD8+ T cells in alopecia areata. In each case, RNA was isolated and then reverse transcribed into cDNA as the sequencing template. TCRdb's copy holds only in-frame clones and misses some; the assay was immunoSEQ multiplex PCR. The sample lists approximately 54,000 clones; around 96% were seen once. The sequencing here drew on CD8+ T cells sorted from blood, taken at week 0. The source is a human donor with alopecia areata.

The rearrangement joins TRBV29-1 to TRBJ1-4; D perhaps matches TRBD1 (5 bases). Trimming took off 7 bases at V and 8 bases at J, with 17 bases between the two ends. Germline V CDR1 and CDR2: SQVTM, ANQGSEA. This CDR3 is 13 amino acids long. DNA for the CDR3: TGCAGCGCTTTCGACAGAAACGCCGAAAAACTGTTTTTT. It specifies CSAFDRNAEKLFF. Full variable domain (missing parts from reference TRBV29-1 and TRBJ1-4): SAVISQKPSRDICQRGTSLTIQCQVDSQVTMMFWYRQQPGQSLTLIATANQGSEATYESGFVIDKFPISRPNLTFSTLTVSNMSPEDSSIYLCSAFDRNAEKLFFGSGTQLSVL.

The chain couples TRBV29-1 to TRBJ2-5; D is uncertain. V was cut by 6 bases and J by 1 base, with 9 bases left in between. The CDR3 consists of 12 residues. Germline V lookup: CDR1 SQVTM, CDR2 ANQGSEA. DNA for the CDR3: TGCAGCGTCGCCAGTATCCAAGAGACCCAGTACTTC. Translating gives CSVASIQETQYF.

The V gene is TRBV5-1, the J gene TRBJ2-5, with a possible D match to TRBD1 (6 bases). The CDR3 totals 13 residues. Deletions cut 5 bases from V and 2 bases from J, with 10 bases between. Germline CDR1 and CDR2: SGHRS and YFSETQ. DNA for the CDR3: TGCGCCAGCAGATCGCAGGGGCAAGAGACCCAGTACTTC. Protein sequence: CASRSQGQETQYF.

V and J are TRBV6-1 and TRBJ2-7, with D unclear. Germline V CDR1 and CDR2: MNHNS, SASEGT. Deletions cut 6 bases from V and 2 bases from J, with 17 bases between. The CDR3 totals 15 residues. In nucleotides, the CDR3 is TGTGCCAGCAGGCCCCGACCCGGGCCACCCTACGAGCAGTACTTC. Protein product: CASRPRPGPPYEQYF.

A single count supports this clone. The chain links TRBV19 to TRBJ2-2; D ambiguous. The length of the CDR3 is 13 residues. Germline CDR1 and CDR2: LNHDA and SQIVND (reference sequence). Trimming cost V 7 bases and J 6 bases, with 12 bases left between them. CDR3 sequence (DNA): TGTGCCAGTAATGGTCGGTCCGCCGGGGAGCTGTTTTTT. The encoded protein is CASNGRSAGELFF.

Worth noting for this clone: The sample holds other DNA sequences that translate to the same CDR3. V and J are TRBV4-1 and TRBJ1-4; possibly TRBD1 for D (6 bases). The CDR3 spans 14 residues. Germline V gives CDR1 MGHRA, CDR2 YSYEKL. The V end lost 3 bases, the J end lost 8 bases, and 13 bases lay between the germline ends. Here the CDR3 DNA reads TGCGCCAGCAGCCAGGACAGTAAGGGGGAAAAACTGTTTTTT. Residues: CASSQDSKGEKLFF.

This clone was detected once. The genes are TRBV5-6 and TRBJ1-1; D is undetermined. V was cut by 0 bases and J by 0 bases, with 6 bases left in between. Germline CDR1 SGHDT, CDR2 YYEEEE. The CDR3 contains 14 residues. The CDR3 here is CASSLDLLNTEAFF. CDR3 DNA: TGTGCCAGCAGCTTGGACCTGCTGAACACTGAAGCTTTCTTT.

CDR3 in DNA: TGTGCCAGCAGTCCCGGATTCAATGAGCAGTTCTTC. This gives the protein CASSPGFNEQFF. This sequence joins TRBV2 and TRBJ2-1; D is undetermined. The CDR3 spans 12 residues. Trimming took 5 bases from V and 6 from J, leaving 8 bases between them. Germline V CDR1 and CDR2: SNHLY, FYNNEI.

This chain links TRBV7-8 with TRBJ1-2; D possibly corresponds to TRBD1 (6 bases). Germline CDR1 is SGHVS and CDR2 is FQNEAQ. Trimming removed 5 bases at V and 7 bases at J, with 17 bases between. This CDR3 is 14 amino acids long. CDR3 bases: TGTGCCAGCAGCCCAGGGGTGGGGGATGGTGGCTACACCTTC. Translated, it gives CASSPGVGDGGYTF.

This clone was counted a single time. The CDR3 region has the DNA TGTGCCAGTAGTATCGCAGGGCGGACTGAAGCTTTCTTT. The encoded protein is CASSIAGRTEAFF. The rearrangement links TRBV19 to TRBJ1-1; D perhaps matches TRBD1 (5 bases). The germline CDR1 and CDR2 sequences are LNHDA and SQIVND (reference sequence). V lost 3 bases and J 5 bases, leaving 10 bases between the germline ends. The CDR3 length is 13 residues.

J is TRBJ1-2 and V is TRBV29-1, with D possibly TRBD1 on 5 matching bases. The germline V gene encodes CDR1 SQVTM and CDR2 ANQGSEA. The CDR3 length is 12 residues. V dropped 4 bases and J dropped 3 bases, with 9 bases sitting between them. CDR3 DNA: TGCAGCGTTGGGACATCCGACTATGGCTACACCTTC. This codes for CSVGTSDYGYTF.

The rearrangement joins TRBV13 to TRBJ2-7; 7 nucleotides match TRBD1. CDR3 size: 15 residues. Looked up from germline, CDR1 is PRHDT and CDR2 is FYEKMQ (reference sequence). V was clipped by 3 bases and J by 1 base; unmatched bases: 6. The CDR3 DNA reads TGTGCCAGCAGCTTGGGCAGGGGGATATCCTACGAGCAGTACTTC. Its translation: CASSLGRGISYEQYF.

This chain links TRBV27 with TRBJ2-3; 7 bases are shared with TRBD2. From germline, CDR1 is MNHEY and CDR2 SMNVEV (reference sequence). This CDR3 is 14 amino acids long. With 5 bases clipped from V and 1 base from J, the junction kept 3 bases outside the gene matches. This chain's CDR3 is CASSPLAGTDTQYF. The DNA for the CDR3 is TGTGCCAGCAGTCCGCTAGCGGGCACAGATACGCAGTATTTT.

This chain links TRBV13 with TRBJ2-2; the D gene is possibly TRBD1 (5 bases). Germline CDR1 is PRHDT and CDR2 is FYEKMQ (reference sequence). Trimming pared 3 bases from V and 0 bases from J, leaving 14 bases between. The CDR3 sequence is 17 residues long. The DNA for the CDR3 is TGTGCCAGCAGCTTGATTACAGGCCGCCCGAACACCGGGGAGCTGTTTTTT. It encodes CASSLITGRPNTGELFF.

The chain uses TRBV6-5 and TRBJ2-3; 12 nucleotides agree with TRBD2. V lost 6 bases to trimming and J lost 0 bases; unmatched junction nucleotides: 1. The germline CDR1 and CDR2 sequences are MNHEY and SVGAGI. The CDR3 sequence is 15 residues long. The CDR3 loop is CASRLAGGSTDTQYF. The CDR3 nucleotides read TGTGCCAGCAGGCTAGCGGGGGGGAGCACAGATACGCAGTATTTT.

The rearrangement uses TRBV11-1 and TRBJ2-5, with 7 bases matching TRBD2. From germline, CDR1 is SGHAT and CDR2 FQDESV (reference sequence). V dropped 4 bases and J dropped 1; count of bases not matched to a gene: 3. The CDR3 is 14 residues long. The DNA for the CDR3 is TGTGCCAGCAGCTGGCTAGCGGCCCAAGAGACCCAGTACTTC. Translated: CASSWLAAQETQYF.

The chain links TRBV4-2 to TRBJ2-3; possibly TRBD2 for D (6 bases). V was cut by 8 bases and J by 2 bases, with 20 bases left in between. The CDR3 length is 16 residues. The V gene's germline CDR1 is LGHNA and CDR2 YNFKEQ. CDR3 DNA sequence: TGTGCCAGCGGACCCGAAAATAGCGGTAACACAGATACGCAGTATTTT. Protein sequence: CASGPENSGNTDTQYF.

The gene calls are TRBV7-2 and TRBJ2-7; no reliable D call. The germline V gene encodes CDR1 SGHTA and CDR2 FQGNSA. Trimming left V 1 base short and J 5 bases short, with 6 bases between. This CDR3 spans 12 amino acids. The CDR3 spells CASSLGPNEQYF. As DNA, the CDR3 is TGTGCCAGCAGCTTAGGGCCCAACGAGCAGTACTTC.

The chain recombines TRBV5-1 with TRBJ2-4; the match to TRBD1 covers 10 bases. Germline trimming cut 4 bases from V and 5 bases from J; bases unmatched to any gene: 0. Germline-derived CDR1 and CDR2 are SGHRS and YFSETQ. This CDR3 is 13 amino acids long. The DNA of the CDR3 is TGCGCCAGCAGCGGACAGGGGGAAAACATTCAGTACTTC. Its protein is CASSGQGENIQYF. The full variable domain, its missing parts supplied by reference TRBV5-1 and TRBJ2-4, is KAGVTQTPRYLIKTRGQQVTLSCSPISGHRSVSWYQQTPGQGLQFLFEYFSETQRNKGNFPGRFSGRQFSNSRSEMNVSTLELGDSALYLCASSGQGENIQYFGAGTRLSVL.

The chain has TRBV5-4 and TRBJ2-1, with D tentatively TRBD2 (6 bases). The V gene's germline CDR1 is SGHNT and CDR2 YYREEE (reference sequence). This CDR3 spans 16 amino acids. Trimming left V 4 bases short and J 7 bases short, with 21 bases between. CDR3 nucleotides: TGTGCCAGCAGCATTGGGGACGGACTACGAAGGAATGAGCAGTTCTTC. Translating it yields CASSIGDGLRRNEQFF.

This clone was found once. The J gene is TRBJ2-7, the V gene TRBV11-2, with D uncertain. In germline, CDR1 is SGHAT, CDR2 FQNNGV. CDR3 length: 14 residues. The germline V and J ends were trimmed by 4 bases and 5 bases, with 15 bases remaining between them. Here the CDR3 reads CASSSSMGFDEQYF. For the CDR3, the DNA is TGTGCCAGCAGCTCCAGTATGGGGTTCGACGAGCAGTACTTC.

The chain has TRBV27 and TRBJ2-3; the D is unclear. Germline loops: CDR1 MNHEY, CDR2 SMNVEV (reference sequence). CDR3 length: 14 amino acids. Trimming removed 2 bases at V and 4 bases at J, with 10 bases between. CDR3 amino acids: CASSLPSIPDTQYF. The CDR3, as DNA: TGTGCCAGCAGTTTACCCAGCATCCCAGATACGCAGTATTTT.